This T cell receptor beta chain was found in a study of control samples from healthy donors and cancer patients. TCRdb keeps only in-frame clones here, not all; method: immunoSEQ multiplex PCR. The table records tens of thousands of clones, roughly nine tenths of them present only once. This CDR3 comprises 14 residues. With 4 bases removed from V and 6 bases from J, the gap between germline ends came to 16 bases. Germline V gene lookup returns CDR1 SGHAT and CDR2 FQNNGV. The sequencing input was PBMCs. The origin of this receptor is a man in his sixties with colorectal cancer. The V gene is TRBV11-2, the J gene TRBJ2-7, with D perhaps TRBD1 (6 bases). DNA for the CDR3: TGTGCCAGCAGCTACGTGCTGGGGGCGGTCGAGCAGTACTTC. Translation gives CASSYVLGAVEQYF. The full variable domain, with the rest looked up from reference TRBV11-2 and TRBJ2-7, is EAGVAQSPRYKIIEKRQSVAFWCNPISGHATLYWYQQILGQGPKLLIQFQNNGVVDDSQLPKDRFSAERLKGVDSTLKIQPAKLEDSAVYLCASSYVLGAVEQYFGPGTRLTVT.